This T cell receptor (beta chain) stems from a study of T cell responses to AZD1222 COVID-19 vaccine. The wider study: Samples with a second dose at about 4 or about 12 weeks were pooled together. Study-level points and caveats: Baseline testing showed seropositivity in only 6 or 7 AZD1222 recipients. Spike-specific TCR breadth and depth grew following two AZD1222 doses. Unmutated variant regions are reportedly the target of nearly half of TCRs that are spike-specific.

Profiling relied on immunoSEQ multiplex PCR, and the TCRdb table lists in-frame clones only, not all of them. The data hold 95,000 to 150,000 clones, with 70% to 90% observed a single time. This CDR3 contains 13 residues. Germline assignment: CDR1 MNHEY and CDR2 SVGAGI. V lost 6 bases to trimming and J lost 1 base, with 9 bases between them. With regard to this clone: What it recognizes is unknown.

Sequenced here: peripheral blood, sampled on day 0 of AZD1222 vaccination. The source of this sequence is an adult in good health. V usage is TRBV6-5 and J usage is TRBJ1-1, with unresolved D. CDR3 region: CASSRVGNTEAFF. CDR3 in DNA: TGTGCCAGCAGCCGCGTGGGGAACACTGAAGCTTTCTTT.